This section outlines one TCR beta chain sequence together with its context. This sample is part of a study of blood T cell repertoires in COVID-19. Looking at the study overall: Whether acute or convalescent, the COVID-19 samples came from the United States, Italy and Spain. In each case, the material was cDNA or gDNA derived from T cells, B-cell-depleted T cells, or PBMCs.

The length of the CDR3 is 14 residues. J lost 2 bases, V lost 5 bases, and 5 bases had no gene match. Germline values: CDR1 SGDLS, CDR2 YYNGEE. Original analysis: Reference gene primer amplification gave nucleated cell count estimates. TCRdb's table, derived via immunoSEQ multiplex PCR, lists solely in-frame clones and lacks some. That table furnishes V, J and clone size, whereas the DNA furnished D and trimming. The sample includes a few hundred thousand clones, roughly 80% seen only once; the top ten take 15% to 20%. This TCR was sampled from a woman of 80 years or more with active or convalescent COVID-19. Sequences were obtained from peripheral blood. The chain is built from TRBV9 and TRBJ2-3; 7 bases fit TRBD2. CDR3 sequence reads: CASRRAGPTDTQYF. In DNA form, the CDR3 reads TGTGCCAGCAGACGAGCGGGGCCCACAGATACGCAGTATTTT.